This T cell receptor beta chain was sequenced for a study of CD8 T cells in ankylosing spondylitis. Points on this clonotype: What it binds is unknown.

General study findings and limits: Some motif variants had been reported before (in reactive arthritis synovial fluid and blood). Enrichment of disease-linked clones was reportedly significant in matched ankylosing spondylitis synovial fluid.

Libraries for TCR beta were made by quantitative 5'-RACE with molecular barcodes. TCRdb analysed the 5' RACE reads with MiXCR anew, one entry per CDR3 protein. The table records 250,000 or so distinct CDR3 sequences, 15% to 20% of them present only once. The CDR3 has 14 residues. The trim removed 6 bases at V and 3 bases at J, leaving 6 bases unmatched. Germline-derived CDR1 and CDR2 are SQVTM and ANQGSEA. The genes are TRBV29-1 and TRBJ2-1, with TRBD1 identical over 9 bases. Sequencing was done on a sample of blood, either unsorted or a sorted T cell fraction (not recorded which). The clonotype was recovered from a male donor with ankylosing spondylitis or in good health (not recorded which). CDR3 DNA: TGCAGCGTCCCGGGACAGGGCTTCTACAATGAGCAGTTCTTC. Protein: CSVPGQGFYNEQFF.